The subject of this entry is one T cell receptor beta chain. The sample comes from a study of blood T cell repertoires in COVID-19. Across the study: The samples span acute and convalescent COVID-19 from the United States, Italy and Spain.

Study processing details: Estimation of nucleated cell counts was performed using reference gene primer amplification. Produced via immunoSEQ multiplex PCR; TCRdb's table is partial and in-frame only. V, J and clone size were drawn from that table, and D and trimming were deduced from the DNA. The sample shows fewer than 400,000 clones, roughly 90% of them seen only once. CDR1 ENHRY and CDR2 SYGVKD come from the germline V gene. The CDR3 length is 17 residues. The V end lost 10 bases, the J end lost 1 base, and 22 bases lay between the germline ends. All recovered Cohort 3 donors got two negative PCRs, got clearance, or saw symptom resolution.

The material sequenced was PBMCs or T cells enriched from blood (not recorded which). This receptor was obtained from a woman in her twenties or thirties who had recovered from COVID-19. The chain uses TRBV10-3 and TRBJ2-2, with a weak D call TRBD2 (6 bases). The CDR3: CATSPFAGTKNTGELFF. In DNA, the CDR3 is TGTGCCACCAGCCCCTTCGCGGGAACGAAGAACACCGGGGAGCTGTTTTTT.